The 8 T cell receptor beta chains listed next were all sequenced from one sample in a study of identical twins. MiXCR, run by TCRdb on the 5' RACE reads, gives a single entry per CDR3 protein. The sample includes about 730,000 distinct CDR3 sequences, 21% of them seen just once. The sample was also linked to a second study, of T cells expressing NK-cell markers.

Sequenced input: PBMCs. These receptors all come from a woman between 18 and 30 years old in good health.

V usage is TRBV10-3 and J usage is TRBJ2-3; tentative D call: TRBD2 (6 bases). V was clipped by 10 bases and J by 2 bases, with 13 bases between them. CDR1 and CDR2 from the germline V gene are ENHRY and SYGVKD. The CDR3 is 13 amino acids. CDR3 sequence: CATVAVVTDTQYF. The CDR3 nucleotides read TGTGCCACGGTAGCGGTCGTCACAGATACGCAGTATTTT.

The chain employs TRBV5-5 and TRBJ2-4; 10 bases align to TRBD2. CDR1 is SGHKS, CDR2 YYEKEE, per germline (reference sequence). V lost 3 bases, J lost 8 bases, and 11 bases stayed unmatched. The CDR3 is made up of 16 amino acids. Here the CDR3 DNA reads TGTGCCAGCAGCTCCGGAGCGGGAGGGCGGGGATACATTCAGTACTTC. It is translated as CASSSGAGGRGYIQYF.

V usage is TRBV2 and J usage is TRBJ1-1; TRBD1 aligns across 10 bases. The CDR3 consists of 13 residues. Germline V CDR1 and CDR2: SNHLY, FYNNEI. Trimming removed 10 bases from V and 4 bases from J; junction bases left unmatched: 6. CDR3 loop: CATRTGGITEAFF. CDR3 bases: TGTGCCACCCGGACAGGGGGAATCACTGAAGCTTTCTTT.

The chain recombines TRBV27 with TRBJ2-1, with 10 bases identical to TRBD1. The germline CDR1 and CDR2 sequences are MNHEY and SMNVEV (reference sequence). The CDR3 loop spans 15 amino acids. The junction had 8 bases not matched to a gene; V was cut back by 4 bases and J by 8 bases. The CDR3 is CASSSWTGGDDEQFF. CDR3 in DNA: TGTGCCAGCAGTTCTTGGACAGGGGGGGACGATGAGCAGTTCTTC.

Comment on this clonotype: Being one base from a much bigger clone, this may be a read error. The genes are TRBV25-1 and TRBJ2-5; 10 bases fit TRBD1. Germline CDR1 is MGHDK and CDR2 is SYGVNS. The length of the CDR3 is 16 residues. In DNA, the CDR3 is TGTGCCAGCAGTGAATTCACGGGACAGGGGAAAGAGGCCCAGTACTTC. Amino acids: CASSEFTGQGKEAQYF. The full variable domain, its missing parts supplied by reference TRBV25-1 and TRBJ2-5, is EADIYQTPRYLVIGTGKKITLECSQTMGHDKMYWYQQDPGMELHLIHYSYGVNSTEKGDLSSESTVSRIRTEHFPLTLESARPSHTSQYLCASSEFTGQGKEAQYFGPGTRLLVL.

The V call is TRBV23-1, the J call TRBJ2-7, with D uncertain. TRBV23-1 is treated as an ORF (open reading frame) with a function not yet certain. V lost 2 bases and J 1 base, leaving 9 bases between the germline ends. The CDR3 is 14 residues long. CDR3 residues: CASSQGYYSYEQYF. The CDR3 nucleotides read TGCGCCAGCAGTCAAGGGTATTATTCCTACGAGCAGTACTTC.

J is TRBJ2-2 and V is TRBV5-1; 12 positions match TRBD2. V gave up 4 bases and J gave up 6 bases; unmatched junction bases: 7. The CDR3 sequence is 16 residues long. In germline, CDR1 is SGHRS, CDR2 YFSETQ. The DNA of the CDR3 is TGCGCCAGCAGCGTTACTAGCGGGGGGCCAGCCGGGGAGCTGTTTTTT. This gives the protein CASSVTSGGPAGELFF.

The chain links TRBV5-1 to TRBJ2-5; TRBD1 aligns across 7 bases. With 2 bases clipped from V and 3 bases from J, the junction kept 7 bases outside the gene matches. CDR1 and CDR2 (germline): SGHRS, YFSETQ. The CDR3 extends over 15 amino acids. This CDR3 is CASSFGDRKEETQYF. Written as DNA, the CDR3 is TGCGCCAGCAGCTTCGGGGACAGAAAAGAAGAGACCCAGTACTTC.